The 12 T cell receptor beta chains given below trace back to one sample, sequenced in a study of identical twins. TCRdb passed the 5' RACE reads through MiXCR, listing each CDR3 protein once. Altogether 350,000 to 450,000 distinct CDR3 sequences are present, approximately 18% being singletons, with the ten largest covering 10% to 15%. Sample: naive T cells sorted from blood. These receptors were obtained from a man aged 45-65 years in good health.

This clonotype showed up many times. This chain links TRBV2 with TRBJ2-1; 7 bases match TRBD1. CDR1 SNHLY and CDR2 FYNNEI come from the germline V gene. The trim removed 4 bases at V and 4 bases at J, leaving 7 bases unmatched. This CDR3 is 15 amino acids long. CDR3 sequence reads: CASSVLGGRYNEQFF. DNA of the CDR3: TGTGCCAGCAGTGTATTAGGGGGCAGATACAATGAGCAGTTCTTC.

This clonotype came up many times. The chain couples TRBV7-2 to TRBJ2-4; TRBD1 is a possible D gene (6 bases). Trimming shortened V by 8 bases and J by 3 bases, and 14 bases separated the two germline ends. CDR1 SGHTA and CDR2 FQGNSA come from the germline V gene. The CDR3 is 14 residues long. The CDR3 reads CASASGQRKNIQYF. In DNA form, the CDR3 reads TGTGCCAGCGCCTCGGGACAACGCAAAAACATTCAGTACTTC.

This clonotype was seen a single time. This sequence joins TRBV7-8 and TRBJ2-2, with D tentatively TRBD1 or TRBD2 (5 bases each). Trimming removed 4 bases at V and 4 bases at J, with 16 bases between. Germline loops: CDR1 SGHVS, CDR2 FQNEAQ. This CDR3 has 16 residues. CDR3 protein: CASSWGPKRPTGELFF. The CDR3 DNA reads TGTGCCAGCAGCTGGGGACCAAAGCGCCCCACCGGGGAGCTGTTTTTT.

This clonotype showed up many times. CDR3 sequence: CASSSGLAGSLYNEQFF. CDR3 DNA: TGTGCCAGCAGCTCGGGACTAGCGGGGTCCCTTTACAATGAGCAGTTCTTC. V gene TRBV13 combines with J gene TRBJ2-1; 13 bases line up with TRBD2. CDR1 and CDR2 from the germline V gene are PRHDT and FYEKMQ (reference sequence). The CDR3 totals 17 residues. Trimming took 4 bases from V and 4 from J; bases not matched to a gene: 7. The whole variable domain, remainder taken from reference TRBV13 and TRBJ2-1, is AAGVIQSPRHLIKEKRETATLKCYPIPRHDTVYWYQQGPGQDPQFLISFYEKMQSDKGSIPDRFSAQQFSDYHSELNMSSLELGDSALYFCASSSGLAGSLYNEQFFGPGTRLTVL.

V is TRBV7-6 and J is TRBJ2-5, with TRBD2 matching over 14 bases. Germline V gene lookup returns CDR1 SGHVS and CDR2 FNYEAQ. The ends lost 5 bases at V and 6 bases at J; junction bases unmatched: 11. CDR3 length: 17 amino acids. CDR3 in amino acids: CASSPVGLAGGGQTQYF. In DNA, the CDR3 is TGTGCCAGCAGCCCTGTTGGACTAGCGGGGGGAGGACAGACCCAGTACTTC.

This clonotype was recorded at least ten times. The rearrangement joins TRBV5-1 to TRBJ2-1, with D maybe TRBD1 (6 bases). CDR3 size: 17 residues. The V end was cut by 4 bases, the J end by 1 base, with 18 bases between. Germline V gene lookup returns CDR1 SGHRS and CDR2 YFSETQ. The CDR3 DNA reads as TGCGCCAGCAGCCCGCGAGGATCCAGGGGATCCTACAATGAGCAGTTCTTC. Protein: CASSPRGSRGSYNEQFF.

This chain joins TRBV19 and TRBJ1-5; 7 nucleotides agree with TRBD1. The CDR3 has 15 residues. The germline V gene encodes CDR1 LNHDA and CDR2 SQIVND (reference sequence). With V trimmed by 6 bases and J by 1 base, 6 bases remained unmatched. The CDR3 nucleotides read TGTGCCAGTAGGCCTGACAGGGTCAGCAATCAGCCCCAGCATTTT. It encodes CASRPDRVSNQPQHF.

The rearrangement joins TRBV28 to TRBJ1-1, with D unresolved. Trimming pared 4 bases from V and 4 bases from J, leaving 13 bases between. CDR1 and CDR2 (germline): MDHEN, SYDVKM. CDR3 length: 14 residues. The CDR3 DNA sequence: TGTGCCAGCAGTTCCTTCCGGGGTGGCACTGAAGCTTTCTTT. Translated: CASSSFRGGTEAFF.

This clonotype has ten or more counts. The chain couples TRBV20-1 to TRBJ2-1; 7 nucleotides line up with TRBD2. Germline CDR1 is DFQATT and CDR2 is SNEGSKA (reference sequence). V shed 3 bases, J shed 3 bases, and the junction held 8 bases outside the gene matches. This CDR3 spans 15 amino acids. The CDR3 nucleotides are TGCAGTGCTAGGGCGCTGCGGGAGAACTACAATGAGCAGTTCTTC. It specifies CSARALRENYNEQFF.

This clonotype occurred a few times. CDR3 loop: CASSQDIPASEQFF. In DNA form, the CDR3 reads TGTGCCAGCAGCCAGGACATACCAGCGAGTGAGCAGTTCTTC. The rearrangement uses TRBV11-2 and TRBJ2-1; tentative D call: TRBD1 (5 bases). Per the germline V gene, CDR1 is SGHAT and CDR2 is FQNNGV. The CDR3 spans 14 residues. Deletions cut 5 bases from V and 9 bases from J, with 17 bases between.

The chain has TRBV29-1 and TRBJ2-5; maybe TRBD1 (6 bases). Germline assignment: CDR1 SQVTM and CDR2 ANQGSEA. The CDR3 loop spans 12 amino acids. Trimming left V 6 bases short and J 2 bases short, with 10 bases between. CDR3 bases: TGCAGCGTACCAGGGGCGCAAGAGACCCAGTACTTC. It specifies CSVPGAQETQYF.

This clonotype was recorded a few times. This rearrangement joins TRBV11-2 to TRBJ2-2, with 10 bases aligning to TRBD2. Looked up from germline, CDR1 is SGHAT and CDR2 is FQNNGV. J gave up 2 bases and V 2 bases, and 2 bases lay outside the gene matches. The CDR3 is made up of 16 amino acids. CDR3 bases: TGTGCCAGCAGCTTAAGGACTAGCGGAAACACCGGGGAGCTGTTTTTT. Amino acid sequence: CASSLRTSGNTGELFF.